The present TCR beta chain was sequenced within a study of early T cells in non-severe SARS-CoV-2 infection. Across the study: Bulk RNA from unsorted whole blood was sequenced; chains were unpaired.

Study outcomes and limitations: Database matching using VDJdb favored anti-spike CD8 responses, with private and CD4 specificities left missing.

The CDR3 is 13 amino acids. V was clipped by 1 base and J by 3 bases, with 5 bases between them. Germline loops: CDR1 SGHRS, CDR2 YFSETQ. Concerning this clonotype itself: Its specificity is unknown.

The library protocol tagged individual cDNA molecules with unique molecular identifiers. TCRdb re-called the 5' RACE reads through MiXCR, storing one row per CDR3 protein. This table holds 65,000 to 90,000 distinct CDR3 sequences, around 12% found once. The clonotype originates from an adult who was a healthcare worker with PCR-confirmed SARS-CoV-2 infection or an uninfected control (not recorded which). The chain recombines TRBV5-1 with TRBJ2-1; no clear D gene. Sequenced: whole blood. The CDR3 spells CASSLTSYNEQFF. The CDR3, as DNA: TGCGCCAGCAGCTTGACAAGCTACAATGAGCAGTTCTTC.